The 11 T cell receptor beta chains below all came from one sample that was sequenced in a study of molecular identifiers for immune sequencing clone quantification. In TCRdb, the PCR reads were re-called with MiXCR into one record per CDR3 protein. Counted here are hundreds of thousands of distinct CDR3 sequences, 25% occurring once; the ten biggest clones make up about 0.84%. The material sequenced was naive CD8+ T cells from blood, with Jurkat cell RNA spiked in. Noted subset: FACS-sorted CD8+CD4-CCR7+CD45RA+ naive T cells. These receptors came from a human donor in good health. Some libraries in this study had Jurkat cell RNA spiked in.

This clonotype was found once. The chain uses TRBV21-1 and TRBJ2-3; the table's TRBD1 call for D was not verified on the DNA. TRBV21-1 counts as a pseudogene. This CDR3 has 15 residues. The CDR3 reads CASSKDRDTEDTQYF. CDR3 nucleotides: TGTGCCAGCAGCAAAGACCGGGACACCGAAGATACGCAGTATTTT.

On this clonotype itself: One end of the junction is discordant with germline, which a read error may explain. The rearrangement links TRBV4-1 to TRBJ2-2; maybe TRBD2 (5 bases). This CDR3 is built from 13 residues. Germline V gives CDR1 MGHRA, CDR2 YSYEKL. The CDR3 DNA reads TGCGCCAGCAGCCAGACTAACACCGGGGAGCTGCTTTTT. Translating gives CASSQTNTGELLF.

V is TRBV4-1 and J is TRBJ2-5; D is perhaps TRBD1 or TRBD2 (6 bases each). The CDR3 has 16 residues. V was shortened by 4 bases and J by 1 base, with 16 bases between the two germline ends. Germline CDR1 and CDR2: MGHRA and YSYEKL. CDR3 protein: CASSPPGARIQETQYF. The CDR3 nucleotides read TGCGCCAGCAGCCCCCCGGGGGCCAGAATCCAAGAGACCCAGTACTTC.

This clonotype was observed at least ten times. This chain joins TRBV20-1 and TRBJ2-7; 9 bases agree with TRBD2. This CDR3 is 12 amino acids long. V dropped 5 bases and J dropped 3; count of bases not matched to a gene: 2. The germline V gene encodes CDR1 DFQATT and CDR2 SNEGSKA (reference sequence). The CDR3 DNA sequence: TGCAGTGCTTCTAGCGGGGTCTACGAGCAGTACTTC. This gives the protein CSASSGVYEQYF.

This clonotype showed up many times. The chain combines TRBV5-1 with TRBJ2-4, with D perhaps TRBD2 (6 bases). The V end was cut by 3 bases, the J end by 9 bases, with 13 bases between. Germline V gene lookup returns CDR1 SGHRS and CDR2 YFSETQ. The CDR3 is 13 residues long. In nucleotides, the CDR3 is TGCGCCAGCAGCTCCGACGGGGGAGGCATTCAGTACTTC. Protein sequence: CASSSDGGGIQYF.

This clonotype turned up a few times. The chain joins TRBV7-6 to TRBJ2-5; 9 nucleotides align to TRBD1. The CDR3 spans 15 residues. In germline, CDR1 is SGHVS, CDR2 FNYEAQ. V shed 1 base, J shed 5 bases, and the junction held 5 bases outside the gene matches. DNA of the CDR3: TGTGCCAGCAGCTTAGGTGGGACAGGGCGGGAGACCCAGTACTTC. This gives the protein CASSLGGTGRETQYF. The full variable domain, with the rest looked up from reference TRBV7-6 and TRBJ2-5, is GAGVSQSPRYKVTKRGQDVALRCDPISGHVSLYWYRQALGQGPEFLTYFNYEAQQDKSGLPNDRFSAERPEGSISTLTIQRTEQRDSAMYRCASSLGGTGRETQYFGPGTRLLVL.

A single count supports this clonotype. A read error is possible here, since a much larger clone lies one base away. This chain links TRBV28 with TRBJ1-4; 7 bases match TRBD1. Germline CDR1 and CDR2: MDHEN and SYDVKM. The CDR3 covers 13 residues. CDR3 nucleotides: TGTGCCGGCAGTTTGACAGGGAGGCCAAAACTGTTTTTT. It encodes CAGSLTGRPKLFF.

This clonotype was observed once. At one end the junction does not follow the germline gene, possibly because of a read error. V and J are TRBV7-9 and TRBJ2-5; possibly TRBD1 for D (5 bases). CDR3 length equals 15 residues. Per germline, CDR1 SEHNR and CDR2 FQNEAQ (reference sequence). The CDR3 DNA reads TGTGCCAGCAGCTTATATAGGGGTCACCAAGAGCCCCAGTACTTC. Amino acids: CASSLYRGHQEPQYF.

This chain joins TRBV5-1 and TRBJ1-2; the D gene is possibly TRBD1 (6 bases). The length of the CDR3 is 15 residues. Germline assignment: CDR1 SGHRS and CDR2 YFSETQ. Trimming shortened V by 0 bases and J by 4 bases, and 13 bases separated the two germline ends. In DNA form, the CDR3 reads TGCGCCAGCAGCTTGGTCATGACAGGATTCTATGGCTACACCTTC. Translated, it gives CASSLVMTGFYGYTF.

In this sample, this clonotype turned up once. One base away lies a much larger clone, so this may be a sequencing read error. V usage is TRBV20-1 and J usage is TRBJ2-7; perhaps TRBD2 as D (5 bases). Germline-derived CDR1 and CDR2 are DFQATT and SNEGSKA (reference sequence). This CDR3 has 14 amino acids. V was cut by 6 bases and J by 0 bases, with 15 bases left in between. The CDR3 coding sequence is TGCAGTGCCACCGACGGGGTAAACTCCTACGAGCAGTACTTC. Its protein is CSATDGVNSYEQYF.

Concerning this clonotype: It may be a read error: a sequence one base away is much more abundant. The CDR3 does not close with the conserved phenylalanine or tryptophan, likely indicating a read error. The chain couples TRBV7-9 to TRBJ2-7, with unresolved D. V lost 5 bases to trimming and J lost 0 bases, with 14 bases between them. Per germline, CDR1 SEHNR and CDR2 FQNEAQ (reference sequence). The CDR3 length is 15 residues. The CDR3 region has the DNA TGTGCCAGCAGCCCCGGCCTGACCGGCTCCTACGAGCAGTACCTC. This gives the protein CASSPGLTGSYEQYL.